Listed here are 14 T cell receptor beta chains from one sample, sequenced in a study of blood T cell repertoires in COVID-19. Profiling relied on immunoSEQ multiplex PCR, and the TCRdb table lists in-frame clones only, not all of them. In the table there are around 300,000 clones, 87% of which are singletons. The sequenced sample was peripheral blood. Receptors were obtained from a man aged 18 to 29 with active or convalescent COVID-19.

V gene TRBV5-1 combines with J gene TRBJ1-1; the D gene is possibly TRBD1 (6 bases). Germline V gene data show CDR1 as SGHRS and CDR2 as YFSETQ. V lost 0 bases to trimming and J lost 0 bases, with 9 bases between them. This CDR3 region has 15 residues. CDR3 sequence (DNA): TGCGCCAGCAGCTTGGCCCGGGACATGAACACTGAAGCTTTCTTT. Protein sequence: CASSLARDMNTEAFF.

This sequence joins TRBV3-1 (or the pseudogene TRBV3-2) and TRBJ2-3; 11 nucleotides line up with TRBD2. Germline V gives CDR1 LGHDT, CDR2 YNNKEL (reference sequence). The junction had 10 bases not matched to a gene; V was cut back by 0 bases and J by 2 bases. The CDR3 is 19 amino acids. DNA of the CDR3: TGTGCCAGCAGCCAAGATCTACTAGCGGGAGTCAAAAACACAGATACGCAGTATTTT. Residues: CASSQDLLAGVKNTDTQYF.

The chain is built from TRBV9 and TRBJ1-6; 11 bases map to TRBD1. The V gene's germline CDR1 is SGDLS and CDR2 YYNGEE. The V gene end was trimmed by 0 bases and the J gene end by 5 bases; junction bases not matched to a gene: 4. The CDR3 length is 17 residues. CDR3 DNA: TGTGCCAGCAGCGTAGGGACAGGGGGCGCGGATAATTCACCCCTCCACTTT. It specifies CASSVGTGGADNSPLHF.

This chain joins TRBV29-1 and TRBJ2-7; unclear D gene. This CDR3 comprises 12 residues. Germline loops: CDR1 SQVTM, CDR2 ANQGSEA. Trimming pared 5 bases from V and 6 bases from J, leaving 14 bases between. The CDR3 protein is CSVIPLSGEQYF. In DNA, the CDR3 is TGCAGCGTTATCCCCCTGTCGGGCGAGCAGTACTTC.

This clone occurred a few times. This rearrangement joins TRBV6-5 to TRBJ1-2; 7 nucleotides agree with TRBD1. V lost 2 bases and J lost 8; bases outside the gene matches: 8. The germline gives CDR1 MNHEY, CDR2 SVGAGI. This CDR3 has 14 amino acids. The CDR3 DNA is TGTGCCAGCAGTTACCTCGGGACAGCTCGAGGCTACACCTTC. This codes for CASSYLGTARGYTF.

The V and J genes are TRBV11-2 and TRBJ2-6; possible D gene TRBD2, 7 bases. The germline CDR1 and CDR2 sequences are SGHAT and FQNNGV. V was trimmed by 0 bases and J by 2 bases, leaving 11 bases between them. This CDR3 is built from 17 residues. The CDR3 nucleotides are TGTGCCAGCAGCTTAGACAGGGGAGGGGCTGGGGCCAACGTCCTGACTTTC. Its translation: CASSLDRGGAGANVLTF.

This sequence joins TRBV7-2 and TRBJ1-5; a weak D match, TRBD1 (5 bases). This CDR3 region has 15 residues. V was trimmed by 4 bases and J by 4 bases, leaving 14 bases between them. The germline V gene encodes CDR1 SGHTA and CDR2 FQGNSA. CDR3 amino acids: CASSSLGQANQPQHF. CDR3 coding DNA: TGTGCCAGCAGCTCCCTGGGGCAGGCAAATCAGCCCCAGCATTTT. Using reference TRBV7-2 and TRBJ1-5 for the parts outside the CDR3, the full variable domain is GAGVSQSPSNKVTEKGKDVELRCDPISGHTALYWYRQSLGQGLEFLIYFQGNSAPDKSGLPSDRFSAERTGGSVSTLTIQRTQQEDSAVYLCASSSLGQANQPQHFGDGTRLSIL.

This chain links TRBV5-4 with TRBJ2-2; D perhaps matches TRBD2 (5 bases). Between the trimmed V and J ends, which lost 4 bases and 5 bases, there was a span of 18 bases. This CDR3 spans 16 amino acids. Looked up from germline, CDR1 is SGHNT and CDR2 is YYREEE (reference sequence). CDR3: CASSRMTGSGTGELFF. The CDR3 DNA reads as TGTGCCAGCAGCCGCATGACGGGGTCCGGGACCGGGGAGCTGTTTTTT.

The chain recombines TRBV18 with TRBJ2-7; TRBD2 agrees at 10 bases. V shed 4 bases and J 0 bases; nucleotides not matched to a gene: 6. Germline V gives CDR1 KGHSH, CDR2 LQKENI. This CDR3 is built from 16 residues. The DNA of the CDR3 is TGTGCCAGCTCACTTTCAGCGGGAGGGCTCTCCTACGAGCAGTACTTC. It is translated as CASSLSAGGLSYEQYF.

The chain links TRBV7-7 to TRBJ2-3; TRBD2 agrees at 10 bases. This CDR3 is 16 amino acids long. J lost 2 bases, V lost 2 bases, and 4 bases had no gene match. From germline, CDR1 is SSHAT and CDR2 FNYEAQ (reference sequence). CDR3 coding DNA: TGTGCCAGCAGCTTACTTAGCGGGAGGTACACAGATACGCAGTATTTT. As protein: CASSLLSGRYTDTQYF.

This clone occurred a few times. The V and J genes are TRBV25-1 and TRBJ1-3, with D perhaps matching TRBD1 (5 bases). V lost 6 bases, J lost 1 base, and 10 bases lay in between. Per germline, CDR1 MGHDK and CDR2 SYGVNS. CDR3 length: 14 residues. Here the CDR3 reads CASSLSGSGNTIYF. In DNA, the CDR3 is TGTGCCAGCAGCCTTTCAGGGTCTGGAAACACCATATATTTT.

The chain carries TRBV27 and TRBJ1-2, with 11 nucleotides matching TRBD1. CDR3 length: 13 amino acids. The V gene end was trimmed by 6 bases and the J gene end by 8 bases; junction bases not matched to a gene: 5. In germline, CDR1 is MNHEY, CDR2 SMNVEV (reference sequence). CDR3 protein: CASRGQGAGGYTF. DNA for the CDR3: TGTGCCAGCAGAGGACAGGGGGCAGGGGGCTACACCTTC.

The chain uses TRBV7-9 and TRBJ1-2; TRBD1 might be the D (5 bases). Germline CDR1 is SEHNR and CDR2 is FQNEAQ (reference sequence). Trimming took off 9 bases at V and 0 bases at J, with 17 bases between the two ends. The CDR3 contains 15 residues. CDR3 DNA: TGTGCCAGTAGCGACCGGGGGTTGGCTAACTATGGCTACACCTTC. Its translation: CASSDRGLANYGYTF.

This clone appeared once. The chain carries TRBV5-1 and TRBJ2-1; 14 nucleotides match TRBD2. From germline, CDR1 is SGHRS and CDR2 YFSETQ. This CDR3 region has 16 residues. Unmatched junction bases numbered 6, after V lost 3 bases and J lost 7 bases. CDR3 region: CASSSGWTSGGNEQFF. For the CDR3, the DNA is TGCGCCAGCAGCTCCGGGTGGACTAGCGGGGGGAATGAGCAGTTCTTC.